This T cell receptor beta chain was captured by sequencing in a study of CD8+ T cells in alopecia areata. CDR1 is SGHDT, CDR2 YYEEEE, per germline. This CDR3 is built from 14 residues. Trimming removed 4 bases at V and 3 bases at J, with 12 bases between. A few counts support this clone. RNA extraction was followed by reverse transcription into cDNA, which acted as the sequencing template. Profiled with immunoSEQ multiplex PCR; TCRdb holds only in-frame clones, not every one. The data show 140,000 to 150,000 clones, roughly 61% seen once. The sequence came from a human donor with alopecia areata. The sequencing here drew on CD4+ T cells sorted from blood, taken at week 0. The rearrangement links TRBV5-6 to TRBJ2-3; D is unclear. The CDR3 sequence is CASSPTVGTDTQYF. DNA of the CDR3: TGTGCCAGCAGCCCAACCGTAGGGACAGATACGCAGTATTTT.